This entry concerns a single TCR beta chain. Its specificity is unknown. This sample was included in a study of STAT5B mutations in CD4+ large granular lymphocyte leukemia. The survey-level immunoSEQ assay was used. Sequencing was performed with immunoSEQ multiplex PCR; in TCRdb, only in-frame clones are kept and a portion is missing. Of about 24,000 clones in the sample, about 78% were seen once. The germline gives CDR1 MNHEY, CDR2 SVGAGI. The CDR3 spans 16 residues. The V gene lost 0 bases and the J gene lost 1 base, with 11 bases spanning the gap. General study points: CD4-sorted patient repertoires seemed more clonal than healthy CD4+ repertoires.

This chain joins TRBV6-5 and TRBJ2-3; unclear D gene. Sequenced input: CD4+ T cells from blood buffy coats. This clonotype was sampled from a human donor in good health. The CDR3 coding sequence is TGTGCCAGCAGTTACTCGCCCTTCTATGGCACAGATACGCAGTATTTT. Amino acids: CASSYSPFYGTDTQYF.